These 9 T cell receptor beta chains originate from one sample sequenced in a study of OX40 agonist ivuxolimab in advanced cancers. Sequencing was performed with immunoSEQ multiplex PCR; in TCRdb, only in-frame clones are kept and a portion is missing. The sample shows roughly 49,000 clones, more than 85% of them seen only once. The specimen comprised CD4+ or CD8+ T cells sorted from blood, sampled in a trial of the OX40 agonist ivuxolimab. Receptors originate from an adult with an advanced solid tumor such as melanoma, head and neck, liver or kidney cancer.

The chain combines TRBV6-5 with TRBJ1-5; D might be TRBD1 (5 bases). Germline V CDR1 and CDR2: MNHEY, SVGAGI. This CDR3 is built from 13 residues. Deletions cut 0 bases from V and 14 bases from J, with 14 bases between. This CDR3 is CASSYSPGGVEHF. CDR3 DNA sequence: TGTGCCAGCAGTTACTCTCCCGGGGGAGTGGAGCATTTT.

The chain couples TRBV2 to TRBJ2-6; weak D call: TRBD1 (6 bases). The CDR3 has 17 residues. Germline assignment: CDR1 SNHLY and CDR2 FYNNEI. Trimming left V 2 bases short and J 0 bases short, with 11 bases between. The CDR3 spells CASSELDRNSGANVLTF. CDR3 bases: TGTGCCAGCAGTGAACTGGACAGAAACTCTGGGGCCAACGTCCTGACTTTC. The full variable domain, its missing parts supplied by reference TRBV2 and TRBJ2-6, is EPEVTQTPSHQVTQMGQEVILRCVPISNHLYFYWYRQILGQKVEFLVSFYNNEISEKSEIFDDQFSVERPDGSNFTLKIRSTKLEDSAMYFCASSELDRNSGANVLTFGAGSRLTVL.

The V and J genes are TRBV2 and TRBJ1-1; no firm D call. The CDR3 has 14 residues. V lost 6 bases and J lost 0, with 11 bases in between. Germline assignment: CDR1 SNHLY and CDR2 FYNNEI. CDR3 DNA sequence: TGTGCCAGCAGGGAGGCGGAGATGAACACTGAAGCTTTCTTT. Its protein is CASREAEMNTEAFF.

The chain is built from TRBV27 and TRBJ2-7; 10 positions match TRBD1. The CDR3 is 15 residues long. CDR1 is MNHEY, CDR2 SMNVEV, per germline (reference sequence). Losses at the gene ends were 7 bases for V and 7 bases for J; bases not matched to a gene: 13. The CDR3 DNA is TGTGCCAGCACCATAAAGGGACAGGGGTTGGGGGAGCAGTACTTC. Translation gives CASTIKGQGLGEQYF.

The V and J genes are TRBV6-5 and TRBJ1-2, with a weak D call TRBD1 (5 bases). V was trimmed by 7 bases and J by 5 bases, leaving 17 bases between them. The CDR3 spans 14 residues. From germline, CDR1 is MNHEY and CDR2 SVGAGI. CDR3 coding DNA: TGTGCCAGCAAAGGGTTCAGGGAAGGTTATGGCTACACCTTC. This gives the protein CASKGFREGYGYTF.

The chain has TRBV7-2 and TRBJ2-2; D is ambiguous. The CDR3 has 14 residues. In germline, CDR1 is SGHTA, CDR2 FQGNSA. Trimming cost V 4 bases and J 4 bases, with 10 bases left between them. The chain's CDR3 is CASSSTWGTGELFF. The CDR3 DNA is TGTGCCAGCAGCTCTACATGGGGCACCGGGGAGCTGTTTTTT.

CDR3 sequence (DNA): TGTGCCAGCAAGGGACAACTCTACGAGCAGTACTTC. As protein: CASKGQLYEQYF. V and J are TRBV28 and TRBJ2-5, with D possibly being TRBD1 (6 bases). Near its end, the DNA agrees better with TRBJ2-7, so the J call may be wrong. This CDR3 comprises 12 residues. Germline V lookup: CDR1 MDHEN, CDR2 SYDVKM.

The chain employs TRBV6-5 and TRBJ2-3; unclear D gene. In germline, CDR1 is MNHEY, CDR2 SVGAGI. The V gene lost 2 bases and the J gene lost 0 bases, with 6 bases spanning the gap. This CDR3 comprises 14 residues. CDR3 protein: CASSYGVSTDTQYF. In nucleotides, the CDR3 is TGTGCCAGCAGTTACGGAGTAAGCACAGATACGCAGTATTTT.

The chain combines TRBV15 with TRBJ1-1; D gene ambiguous. The CDR3 length is 13 residues. V lost 4 bases, J lost 1 base, and 7 bases lay in between. Germline loops: CDR1 LNHNV, CDR2 YYDKDF (reference sequence). In nucleotides, the CDR3 is TGTGCCACCAGCACTGCCACGAACACTGAAGCTTTCTTT. It is translated as CATSTATNTEAFF.